Listed here are 11 T cell receptor beta chains from one sample, sequenced in a study of long-term antiretroviral therapy in people with HIV. Survey-level immunoSEQ v3.0 assays were run. Using immunoSEQ multiplex PCR, the repertoire was profiled, and TCRdb retains in-frame clones only, with some absent. The table lists over 40,000 clones, 85% to 95% of them singletons. The material sequenced was unsorted PBMCs, taken 9.2 years after starting antiretroviral therapy. Every receptor here comes from a young man with HIV.

This chain links TRBV4-2 with TRBJ2-2; 9 bases agree with TRBD2. CDR1 is LGHNA, CDR2 YNFKEQ, per germline. CDR3 length: 17 amino acids. J was trimmed by 0 bases and V by 2 bases; bases with no gene match: 4. This CDR3 reads CASSQHSGGSNTGELFF. CDR3 nucleotide sequence: TGTGCCAGCAGCCAACATAGCGGGGGATCGAACACCGGGGAGCTGTTTTTT.

This sequence joins TRBV15 and TRBJ1-6; no definite D call. The CDR3 has 16 amino acids. Between the trimmed V and J ends, which lost 1 base and 7 bases, there was a span of 14 bases. Germline V CDR1 and CDR2: LNHNV, YYDKDF (reference sequence). CDR3 DNA: TGTGCCACCAGCAGAGCTCCACAGACATTGAATTCACCCCTCCACTTT. Amino acid sequence: CATSRAPQTLNSPLHF.

V gene TRBV6-6 combines with J gene TRBJ1-2; D unresolved. Germline V gene sequence: CDR1 MNHNY, CDR2 SVGAGI (reference sequence). CDR3 size: 14 residues. V lost 7 bases, J lost 6 bases, and 18 bases lay in between. The CDR3 sequence: CASTNPALMNGYTF. The CDR3, as DNA: TGTGCCAGCACAAACCCGGCCCTCATGAATGGCTACACCTTC.

The J gene is TRBJ2-5, the V gene TRBV7-3; D unclear. Trimming pared 0 bases from V and 2 bases from J, leaving 10 bases between. Germline-derived CDR1 and CDR2 are SGHTA and FQGTGA. The CDR3 covers 15 residues. CDR3 in amino acids: CASSLTPGSQETQYF. The CDR3 coding sequence is TGTGCCAGCAGCTTAACTCCGGGCTCACAAGAGACCCAGTACTTC. Complete variable domain (other parts from reference TRBV7-3 and TRBJ2-5): GAGVSQTPSNKVTEKGKYVELRCDPISGHTALYWYRQSLGQGPEFLIYFQGTGAADDSGLPNDRFFAVRPEGSVSTLKIQRTERGDSAVYLCASSLTPGSQETQYFGPGTRLLVL.

This rearrangement joins TRBV7-3 to TRBJ2-3; D call uncertain. CDR1 SGHTA and CDR2 FQGTGA come from the germline V gene. The CDR3 consists of 13 residues. V was pared by 0 bases and J by 4 bases, with 5 bases between. CDR3 sequence (DNA): TGTGCCAGCAGCTTAACGTTCTCAGATACGCAGTATTTT. Residues: CASSLTFSDTQYF.

V is TRBV2 and J is TRBJ1-1; D is possibly TRBD1 (6 bases). The CDR3 is 15 residues long. Trimming took off 2 bases at V and 2 bases at J, with 12 bases between the two ends. Germline CDR1 and CDR2: SNHLY and FYNNEI. CDR3: CASSELPGANTEAFF. DNA for the CDR3: TGTGCCAGCAGTGAACTCCCGGGGGCAAACACTGAAGCTTTCTTT. The entire variable domain, with the rest obtained from reference TRBV2 and TRBJ1-1, is as follows: EPEVTQTPSHQVTQMGQEVILRCVPISNHLYFYWYRQILGQKVEFLVSFYNNEISEKSEIFDDQFSVERPDGSNFTLKIRSTKLEDSAMYFCASSELPGANTEAFFGQGTRLTVV.

The chain carries TRBV7-9 and TRBJ2-4, with unresolved D. Trimming cost V 0 bases and J 1 base, with 10 bases left between them. Germline CDR1 reads SEHNR; CDR2 reads FQNEAQ (reference sequence). The CDR3 has 16 amino acids. The CDR3 nucleotides read TGTGCCAGCAGCTTAGCGGCCGCCGTCGCCAAAAACATTCAGTACTTC. The encoded protein is CASSLAAAVAKNIQYF.

This clone was seen only a few times. The chain recombines TRBV5-1 with TRBJ1-1, with TRBD1 matching 7 bases. CDR3 length: 16 residues. Germline V gene sequence: CDR1 SGHRS, CDR2 YFSETQ. J gave up 0 bases and V 0 bases, and 5 bases lay outside the gene matches. The CDR3 is CASSLVWGQLNTEAFF. The CDR3, as DNA: TGCGCCAGCAGCTTGGTGTGGGGACAGCTGAACACTGAAGCTTTCTTT. The whole variable domain, remainder taken from reference TRBV5-1 and TRBJ1-1, is KAGVTQTPRYLIKTRGQQVTLSCSPISGHRSVSWYQQTPGQGLQFLFEYFSETQRNKGNFPGRFSGRQFSNSRSEMNVSTLELGDSALYLCASSLVWGQLNTEAFFGQGTRLTVV.

The rearrangement links TRBV6-5 to TRBJ1-1; the match to TRBD1 covers 9 bases. CDR1 and CDR2 (germline): MNHEY, SVGAGI. CDR3 length: 13 amino acids. V shed 5 bases and J 9 bases; nucleotides not matched to a gene: 7. The CDR3 reads CASSNGGTGKAFF. In DNA, the CDR3 is TGTGCCAGCAGTAACGGTGGGACAGGGAAAGCTTTCTTT.

This clone came up once. The chain has TRBV9 and TRBJ1-1; unclear D gene. Trimming took off 0 bases at V and 5 bases at J, with 8 bases between the two ends. Per germline, CDR1 SGDLS and CDR2 YYNGEE. This CDR3 has 13 amino acids. CDR3 amino acids: CASSVEGGTEAFF. The CDR3 DNA is TGTGCCAGCAGCGTAGAGGGTGGGACTGAAGCTTTCTTT.

This clone was counted a single time. The V call is TRBV10-1, the J call TRBJ2-2; tentative D call: TRBD1 (5 bases). V lost 5 bases and J 1 base, leaving 8 bases between the germline ends. The V gene's germline CDR1 is WNHNN and CDR2 SYGVQD (reference sequence). The CDR3 covers 14 residues. The CDR3 reads CASSKTGNTGELFF. In nucleotides, the CDR3 is TGCGCCAGCAGTAAAACAGGGAACACCGGGGAGCTGTTTTTT.